This T cell receptor beta chain derives from a study of CD8 T cells in Susac syndrome. An input of about 0.45 to 1 ug of RNA was subjected to reverse transcription using random hexamers. The authors amplified TCR beta CDR3 across 54 Vbeta and 13 Jbeta using immunoSEQ multiplex PCR. TCRdb called the immunoSEQ multiplex PCR reads again in MiXCR, with one record for every CDR3 protein. The sample includes about 200,000 distinct CDR3 sequences, approximately 90% seen only once; the top ten take about 0.12%. TEMRA cells were FACS-enriched, and CD8+ and CD4+ T cells were isolated negatively. Germline V CDR1 and CDR2: SGHRS, YFSETQ. V dropped 3 bases and J dropped 3 bases, with 12 bases sitting between them. The CDR3 runs to 14 residues.

The specimen sequenced was CD8+ T cells from PBMCs. The rearrangement uses TRBV5-1 and TRBJ2-5; TRBD1 is a possible D gene (6 bases). The TCR originated in a human donor with multiple sclerosis. This chain's CDR3 is CASSYWTAKETQYF. DNA of the CDR3: TGCGCCAGCAGCTACTGGACAGCCAAAGAGACCCAGTACTTC.